The rows below give T cell receptor beta chains drawn from one sample of a study of vaccination effects on CD4 cells after COVID-19. No antigens are known for them. The data were produced by immunoSEQ multiplex PCR, yet TCRdb's version contains in-frame clones alone and is incomplete. The table lists about 80,000 clones, roughly 80% of them singletons. The input for sequencing was CD4+ T cells from PBMCs cultured with HCoV-OC43 spike peptides, taken after COVID-19 vaccination. These receptor sequences come from a human donor who received a COVID-19 vaccine. Each CDR3 is given with its conserved first and last residue. D genes are given only for firm matches. Only part of the rows carry a size: once, few, many, or a class if the clone is expanded.

13,TRBV14,-,TRBJ1-1,-,TGTGCCAGCAGTGCGACACATACAACTGAAGCTTTCTTT,CASSATHTTEAFF
18,TRBV19,TRBD1,TRBJ1-5,few,TGTGCCAGTAGCCTCAAGACAGGGGCTCCTTATAGCAATCAGCCCCAGCATTTT,CASSLKTGAPYSNQPQHF
16,TRBV18,-,TRBJ1-6,few,TGTGCCAGCTCTACAGGGTATAGCTCCTATAATTCACCCCTCCACTTT,CASSTGYSSYNSPLHF
13,TRBV7-9,-,TRBJ1-3,-,TGTGCCAGCAGCTTAGCTTCAGGGAACACCATATATTTT,CASSLASGNTIYF
13,TRBV5-4,-,TRBJ1-2,-,TGTGCCAGCAGCCCGAGCGGGGGAGTTGGCTACACCTTC,CASSPSGGVGYTF
16,TRBV7-8,TRBD1,TRBJ2-1,-,TGTGCCAGCAGCTTAGGCGGAGGGACAGGGAGGAGTGAGCAGTTCTTC,CASSLGGGTGRSEQFF
17,TRBV19,-,TRBJ1-4,-,TGTGCCAGTAGTATTGCCGGGACACGAACCCGAAATGAAAAACTGTTTTTT,CASSIAGTRTRNEKLFF
15,TRBV6-5,-,TRBJ2-2,-,TGTGCCAGCAGTACCCGACCGGGGGACACCGGGGAGCTGTTTTTT,CASSTRPGDTGELFF
14,TRBV2,-,TRBJ1-2,-,TGTGCCAGCAGTGTGGCAGGGCGTAACTATGGCTACACCTTC,CASSVAGRNYGYTF
13,TRBV6-2/TRBV6-3,-,TRBJ1-1,-,TGTGCCAGCAGCGCGGACAGGAACACTGAAGCTTTCTTT,CASSADRNTEAFF
14,TRBV2,TRBD1,TRBJ2-2,-,TGTGCCAGCAGGAGGACAGGGAACTCCGGGGAGCTGTTTTTT,CASRRTGNSGELFF
20,TRBV4-2,TRBD2,TRBJ2-5,-,TGTGCCAGCAGCGGAAATGGACAGGGCTCGACTAGCGGGGGCCAAGAGACCCAGTACTTC,CASSGNGQGSTSGGQETQYF
14,TRBV2,TRBD1,TRBJ1-5,-,TGTGCCAGCAGTCAGAACAGGGGCTTTCAGCCCCAGCATTTT,CASSQNRGFQPQHF
15,TRBV19,-,TRBJ2-2,-,TGTGCCAGTAGCCCGGGACGGCCGAACACCGGGGAGCTGTTTTTT,CASSPGRPNTGELFF
13,TRBV3-1/TRBV3-2,-,TRBJ1-1,few,TGTGCCAGCAGTCGAGGGGTAGACACTGAAGCTTTCTTT,CASSRGVDTEAFF